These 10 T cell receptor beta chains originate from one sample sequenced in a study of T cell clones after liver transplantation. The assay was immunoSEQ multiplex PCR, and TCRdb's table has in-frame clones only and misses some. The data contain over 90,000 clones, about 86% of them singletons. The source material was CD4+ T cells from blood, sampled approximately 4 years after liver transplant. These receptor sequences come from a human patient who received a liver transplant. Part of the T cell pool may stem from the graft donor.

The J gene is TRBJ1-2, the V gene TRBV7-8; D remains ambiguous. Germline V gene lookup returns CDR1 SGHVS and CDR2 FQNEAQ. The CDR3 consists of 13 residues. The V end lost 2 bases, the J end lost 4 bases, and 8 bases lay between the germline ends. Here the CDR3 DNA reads TGTGCCAGCAGCTTAAGACGGTCCTATGGCTACACCTTC. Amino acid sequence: CASSLRRSYGYTF.

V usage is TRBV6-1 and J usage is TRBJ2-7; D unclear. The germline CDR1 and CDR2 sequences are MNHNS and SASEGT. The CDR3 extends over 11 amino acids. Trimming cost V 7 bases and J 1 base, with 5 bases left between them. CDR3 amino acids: CASIGSYEQYF. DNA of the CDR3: TGTGCCAGCATAGGGTCCTACGAGCAGTACTTC.

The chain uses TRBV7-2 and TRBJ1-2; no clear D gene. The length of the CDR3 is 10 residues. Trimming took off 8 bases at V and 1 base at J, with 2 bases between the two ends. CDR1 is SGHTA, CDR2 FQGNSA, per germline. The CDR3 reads CASGNYGYTF. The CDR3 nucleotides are TGTGCCAGCGGTAACTATGGCTACACCTTC.

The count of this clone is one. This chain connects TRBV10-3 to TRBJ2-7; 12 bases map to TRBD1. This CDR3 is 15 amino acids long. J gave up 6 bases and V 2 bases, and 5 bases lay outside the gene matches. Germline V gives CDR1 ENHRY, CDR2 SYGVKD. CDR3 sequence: CAISERDRGQIEQYF. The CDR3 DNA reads TGTGCCATCAGTGAGCGGGACAGGGGGCAAATCGAGCAGTACTTC.

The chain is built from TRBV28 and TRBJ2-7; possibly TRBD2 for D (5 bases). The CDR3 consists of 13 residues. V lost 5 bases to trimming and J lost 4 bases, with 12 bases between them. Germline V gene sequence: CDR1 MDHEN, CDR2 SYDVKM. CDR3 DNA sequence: TGTGCCAGCAGTGTACTCCGGGAATACGAGCAGTACTTC. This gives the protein CASSVLREYEQYF.

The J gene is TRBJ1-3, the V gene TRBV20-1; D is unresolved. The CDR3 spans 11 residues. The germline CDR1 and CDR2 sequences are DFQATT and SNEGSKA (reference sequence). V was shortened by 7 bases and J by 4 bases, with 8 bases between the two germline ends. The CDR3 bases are TGCAGTGTACCCTTGGGAAACACCATATATTTT. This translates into CSVPLGNTIYF.

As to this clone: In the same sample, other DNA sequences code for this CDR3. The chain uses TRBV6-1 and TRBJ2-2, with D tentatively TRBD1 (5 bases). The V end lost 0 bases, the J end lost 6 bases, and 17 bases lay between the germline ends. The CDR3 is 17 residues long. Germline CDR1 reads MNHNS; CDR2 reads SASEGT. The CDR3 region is CASSEARAGRSAGELFF. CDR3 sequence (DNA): TGTGCCAGCAGTGAAGCCAGGGCCGGGCGGAGCGCCGGGGAGCTGTTTTTT.

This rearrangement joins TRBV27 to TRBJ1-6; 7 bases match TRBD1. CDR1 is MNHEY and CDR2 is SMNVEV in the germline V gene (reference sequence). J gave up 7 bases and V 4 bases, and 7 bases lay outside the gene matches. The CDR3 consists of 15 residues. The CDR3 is CASSSPAGGNSPLHF. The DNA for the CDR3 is TGTGCCAGCAGTTCTCCTGCAGGGGGAAATTCACCCCTCCACTTT.

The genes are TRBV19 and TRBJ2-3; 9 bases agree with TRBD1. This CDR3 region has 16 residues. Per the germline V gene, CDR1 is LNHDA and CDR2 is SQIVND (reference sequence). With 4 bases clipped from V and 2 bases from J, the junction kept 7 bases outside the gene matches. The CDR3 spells CASSKGQGRNTDTQYF. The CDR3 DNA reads TGTGCCAGTAGTAAAGGACAGGGGAGAAACACAGATACGCAGTATTTT.

The CDR3 reads CASSTRGDRGQETQYF. Written as DNA, the CDR3 is TGTGCCAGCAGCACGCGGGGGGACAGGGGGCAAGAGACCCAGTACTTC. V and J are TRBV21-1 and TRBJ2-5; the listed D gene, TRBD1, was not tested against the DNA. TRBV21-1 is labeled a pseudogene. The CDR3 totals 16 residues.